A single sample is the source of the 27 T cell receptor beta chains below, sequenced in a study of Ad26.COV2.S vaccination and SARS-CoV-2 variants. Sequencing used immunoSEQ multiplex PCR; TCRdb keeps in-frame clones, though not all of them. The data hold 500,000 or so clones, with roughly 87% observed a single time. Treatment specified: some 20 received Ad26.COV2.S at low or high dose, single or two shots; a few received placebo; per-sample allocation not given. Collection of samples fell on day 63 after the first vaccine or placebo injection. The sequences come from peripheral blood, collected in a trial of Ad26.COV2.S vaccine versus placebo. These receptors were taken from a person between 18 and 59 years old who received the Ad26.COV2.S COVID-19 vaccine or a placebo.

The rearrangement uses TRBV7-2 and TRBJ2-2; TRBD2 agrees at 9 bases. The length of the CDR3 is 18 residues. Per germline, CDR1 SGHTA and CDR2 FQGNSA. The V and J ends lost 2 bases and 4 bases, in that order; junction bases with no gene match: 11. This chain's CDR3 is CASSLRGVAGERTGELFF. CDR3 coding DNA: TGTGCCAGCAGCTTAAGAGGGGTAGCGGGAGAGCGCACCGGGGAGCTGTTTTTT.

V is TRBV7-8 and J is TRBJ2-7, with D possibly TRBD2 on 6 matching bases. The CDR3 spans 16 residues. Germline loops: CDR1 SGHVS, CDR2 FQNEAQ. V lost 2 bases, J lost 6 bases, and 20 bases lay in between. CDR3 sequence: CASSLKVGGVFSEQYF. In DNA, the CDR3 is TGTGCCAGCAGCTTAAAGGTGGGAGGAGTATTTAGCGAGCAGTACTTC.

V gene TRBV5-4 combines with J gene TRBJ2-2; weak D call: TRBD1 (5 bases). Germline V CDR1 and CDR2: SGHNT, YYREEE (reference sequence). CDR3 length: 16 residues. Trimming removed 2 bases from V and 5 bases from J, with 16 bases in between. CDR3: CASSFGRVFGTGELFF. As DNA, the CDR3 is TGTGCCAGCAGCTTCGGCAGGGTGTTTGGGACCGGGGAGCTGTTTTTT.

This rearrangement joins TRBV7-9 to TRBJ1-1; no definite D call. V lost 6 bases to trimming and J lost 2 bases, with 13 bases between them. The CDR3 sequence is 14 residues long. Per the germline V gene, CDR1 is SEHNR and CDR2 is FQNEAQ (reference sequence). CDR3 nucleotides: TGTGCCAGCAGAAAATTTCCAGAAAACACTGAAGCTTTCTTT. This gives the protein CASRKFPENTEAFF.

V usage is TRBV6-4 and J usage is TRBJ2-7; 12 bases fit TRBD1. The germline V gene encodes CDR1 MRHNA and CDR2 SNTAGT. The CDR3 spans 19 residues. V shed 0 bases and J 7 bases; nucleotides not matched to a gene: 16. CDR3 protein: CASSDSHRLPGQGAGEQYF. The CDR3 region has the DNA TGTGCCAGCAGTGACTCCCATCGACTACCGGGACAGGGGGCCGGGGAGCAGTACTTC.

The J gene is TRBJ2-1, the V gene TRBV27; tentatively, D is TRBD2 (6 bases). The germline CDR1 and CDR2 sequences are MNHEY and SMNVEV (reference sequence). Between the trimmed V and J ends, which lost 8 bases and 9 bases, there was a span of 17 bases. The CDR3 has 13 residues. CDR3 nucleotide sequence: TGTGCCAGCGCTTTCCGGGAGAAGGCTGAGCAGTTCTTC. Protein product: CASAFREKAEQFF.

The genes are TRBV6-5 and TRBJ1-5; the D gene is possibly TRBD1 (6 bases). Germline V gene sequence: CDR1 MNHEY, CDR2 SVGAGI. Deletions cut 5 bases from V and 6 bases from J, with 11 bases between. This CDR3 has 13 residues. The CDR3 loop reads CASSRDISQPQHF. The CDR3 coding sequence is TGTGCCAGCAGTAGGGACATATCTCAGCCCCAGCATTTT.

This chain joins TRBV4-2 and TRBJ1-2; the match to TRBD1 covers 8 bases. In germline, CDR1 is LGHNA, CDR2 YNFKEQ. The CDR3 has 12 residues. The V and J ends lost 4 bases and 10 bases, in that order; junction bases with no gene match: 5. CDR3 in amino acids: CASSRDRSDYTF. The CDR3, as DNA: TGTGCCAGCAGCCGGGACAGGTCCGACTACACCTTC.

This clone appeared a single time. This chain links TRBV19 with TRBJ2-2; TRBD1 is a possible D gene (6 bases). The CDR3 spans 14 residues. V lost 11 bases to trimming and J lost 15 bases, with 28 bases between them. Germline CDR1 LNHDA, CDR2 SQIVND (reference sequence). CDR3 region: CASGERVSMGALFF. DNA of the CDR3: TGTGCCTCAGGGGAGAGGGTGTCGATGGGGGCGTTGTTTTTT.

The chain is built from TRBV3-1 (or the pseudogene TRBV3-2) and TRBJ2-2, with 14 bases identical to TRBD2. CDR1 is LGHDT, CDR2 YNNKEL, per germline (reference sequence). The V and J ends lost 4 bases and 6 bases, in that order; junction bases with no gene match: 4. This CDR3 spans 16 amino acids. Written as DNA, the CDR3 is TGTGCCAGCAGCCCCGGGACTAGCGGGAGTCCCGGGGAGCTGTTTTTT. Residues: CASSPGTSGSPGELFF.

This clone came up many times. This chain uses TRBV7-8 with TRBJ2-7, with no clear D. This CDR3 is 12 amino acids long. V was cut by 3 bases and J by 2 bases, with 5 bases left in between. The germline V gene encodes CDR1 SGHVS and CDR2 FQNEAQ. Here the CDR3 DNA reads TGTGCCAGCAGCTTGACACCCTACGAGCAGTACTTC. It codes for CASSLTPYEQYF.

The count of this clone is one. This chain uses TRBV18 with TRBJ2-1; D remains unclear. Germline V CDR1 and CDR2: KGHSH, LQKENI. V gave up 2 bases and J gave up 8 bases, with 10 bases separating them. CDR3 size: 13 residues. The CDR3: CASSPLSKDEQFF. Here the CDR3 DNA reads TGTGCCAGCTCACCATTGAGTAAGGATGAGCAGTTCTTC.

The genes are TRBV5-1 and TRBJ2-5; D remains ambiguous. The CDR3 is made up of 12 amino acids. V lost 3 bases and J lost 5, with 8 bases in between. CDR1 is SGHRS and CDR2 is YFSETQ in the germline V gene. CDR3 sequence (DNA): TGCGCCAGCAGCTACAGTGGGGAGACCCAGTACTTC. Amino acid sequence: CASSYSGETQYF.

This sequence joins TRBV28 and TRBJ1-5; D is perhaps TRBD1 (5 bases). The germline V and J ends were trimmed by 5 bases and 7 bases, with 21 bases remaining between them. The V gene's germline CDR1 is MDHEN and CDR2 SYDVKM. The CDR3 is 16 amino acids. The CDR3: CASSNLSLRGSQPQHF. CDR3 bases: TGTGCCAGCAGTAACCTCTCCCTGAGGGGTAGCCAGCCCCAGCATTTT.

This sequence joins TRBV20-1 and TRBJ1-1; D remains unclear. From germline, CDR1 is DFQATT and CDR2 SNEGSKA (reference sequence). The CDR3 sequence is 13 residues long. V lost 3 bases, J lost 3 bases, and 11 bases lay in between. CDR3 residues: CSASVRRDTEAFF. The CDR3, as DNA: TGCAGTGCTAGTGTTCGGAGGGACACTGAAGCTTTCTTT.

J is TRBJ1-1 and V is TRBV10-3; the D gene is possibly TRBD1 (6 bases). Germline CDR1 ENHRY, CDR2 SYGVKD. The CDR3 runs to 14 residues. The germline V and J ends were trimmed by 5 bases and 5 bases, with 15 bases remaining between them. CDR3 sequence: CAISQTGTGTEAFF. The CDR3 DNA reads TGTGCCATCAGTCAGACAGGAACGGGGACTGAAGCTTTCTTT.

This chain links TRBV4-1 with TRBJ1-5; D gene unclear. The CDR3 has 14 residues. Germline loops: CDR1 MGHRA, CDR2 YSYEKL. V was shortened by 1 base and J by 4 bases, with 8 bases between the two germline ends. CDR3 nucleotides: TGCGCCAGCAGCCAAGCAGACGGTAATCAGCCCCAGCATTTT. It yields the protein CASSQADGNQPQHF.

V is TRBV27 and J is TRBJ2-1; D is unclear. Germline CDR1 is MNHEY and CDR2 is SMNVEV (reference sequence). The CDR3 is 13 amino acids. Between the trimmed V and J ends, which lost 2 bases and 1 base, there was a span of 3 bases. The CDR3 sequence: CASSLRSYNEQFF. The CDR3 nucleotides read TGTGCCAGCAGTTTAAGGTCCTACAATGAGCAGTTCTTC.

The chain couples TRBV6-5 to TRBJ1-1; weak D call: TRBD1 (6 bases). CDR1 is MNHEY and CDR2 is SVGAGI in the germline V gene. Trimming stripped 7 bases from V and 4 bases from J, with 16 bases between. The CDR3 spans 14 residues. CDR3 sequence: CASKDTRGSTEAFF. For the CDR3, the DNA is TGTGCCAGCAAAGACACGAGGGGGAGCACTGAAGCTTTCTTT.

This chain joins TRBV30 and TRBJ1-1; a possible D gene is TRBD1 (6 bases). This CDR3 is 13 amino acids long. V was shortened by 5 bases and J by 5 bases, with 15 bases between the two germline ends. Germline CDR1 is GTSNPN and CDR2 is SVGIG (reference sequence). In DNA form, the CDR3 reads TGTGCCTGGTCGGGGGGCGATTGGACTGAAGCTTTCTTT. Residues: CAWSGGDWTEAFF. The whole variable domain, filled in from reference TRBV30 and TRBJ1-1, reads SQTIHQWPATLVQPVGSPLSLECTVEGTSNPNLYWYRQAAGRGLQLLFYSVGIGQISSEVPQNLSASRPQDRQFILSSKKLLLSDSGFYLCAWSGGDWTEAFFGQGTRLTVV.

The V gene is TRBV10-2, the J gene TRBJ2-7; D not resolved. Trimming removed 4 bases at V and 2 bases at J, with 9 bases between. CDR3 size: 13 residues. Germline CDR1 and CDR2: WSHSY and SAAADI. For the CDR3, the DNA is TGCGCCAGCAGTGCGGAGAGCACCTACGAGCAGTACTTC. It specifies CASSAESTYEQYF.

This clone occurred once. Other nucleotide sequences from this sample produce the same CDR3. The V call is TRBV19, the J call TRBJ2-1; no clear D. This CDR3 spans 11 amino acids. Per the germline V gene, CDR1 is LNHDA and CDR2 is SQIVND (reference sequence). V gave up 4 bases and J gave up 4 bases, with 2 bases separating them. Written as DNA, the CDR3 is TGTGCCAGTAGTAAGTACAATGAGCAGTTCTTC. Its protein product is CASSKYNEQFF.

The rearrangement joins TRBV15 to TRBJ2-1; 11 positions match TRBD1. This CDR3 contains 19 residues. The trim removed 0 bases at V and 7 bases at J, leaving 14 bases unmatched. Looked up from germline, CDR1 is LNHNV and CDR2 is YYDKDF (reference sequence). The CDR3 coding sequence is TGTGCCACCAGCAGAGAGTCCCCGGGTCTGGGACAGGGGGGGAATGAGCAGTTCTTC. This sequence encodes CATSRESPGLGQGGNEQFF.

The chain combines TRBV27 with TRBJ2-7; no firm D call. The length of the CDR3 is 12 residues. The V gene's germline CDR1 is MNHEY and CDR2 SMNVEV (reference sequence). The V gene lost 5 bases and the J gene lost 7 bases, with 12 bases spanning the gap. Here the CDR3 DNA reads TGTGCCAGCAGTCCCCCACTTGGTGAGCAGTACTTC. Encoded protein: CASSPPLGEQYF.

V gene TRBV28 combines with J gene TRBJ1-5; possibly TRBD1 for D (5 bases). There are 15 residues in the CDR3. The germline V gene encodes CDR1 MDHEN and CDR2 SYDVKM. V was pared by 5 bases and J by 2 bases, with 13 bases between. The CDR3 DNA reads as TGTGCCAGCAGTCTGCCCGACAGCCGCAATCAGCCCCAGCATTTT. It translates to CASSLPDSRNQPQHF.

V is TRBV9 and J is TRBJ2-1, with D perhaps matching TRBD2 (5 bases). V lost 3 bases and J 6 bases, leaving 16 bases between the germline ends. The CDR3 is made up of 15 amino acids. Germline values: CDR1 SGDLS, CDR2 YYNGEE. The CDR3 loop is CASSALARVGNEQFF. In DNA, the CDR3 is TGTGCCAGCAGCGCCCTAGCCCGGGTAGGCAATGAGCAGTTCTTC.

V and J are TRBV9 and TRBJ2-5, with TRBD2 as a possible D gene (6 bases). The germline V gene encodes CDR1 SGDLS and CDR2 YYNGEE. Trimming removed 0 bases at V and 5 bases at J, with 14 bases between. The CDR3 has 15 residues. The CDR3 protein is CASSVGGLQRETQYF. In DNA, the CDR3 is TGTGCCAGCAGCGTAGGGGGACTCCAGCGGGAGACCCAGTACTTC.